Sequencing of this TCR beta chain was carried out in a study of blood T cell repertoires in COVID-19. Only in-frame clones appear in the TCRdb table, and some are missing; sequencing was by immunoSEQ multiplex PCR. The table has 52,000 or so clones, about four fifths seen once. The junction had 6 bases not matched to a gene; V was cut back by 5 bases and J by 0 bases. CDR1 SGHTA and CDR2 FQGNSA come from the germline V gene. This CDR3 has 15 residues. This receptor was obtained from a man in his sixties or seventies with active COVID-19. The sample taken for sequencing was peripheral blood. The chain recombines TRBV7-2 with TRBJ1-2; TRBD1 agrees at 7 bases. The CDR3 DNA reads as TGTGCCAGCAGCCCTGGGGACAGAACTAACTATGGCTACACCTTC. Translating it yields CASSPGDRTNYGYTF. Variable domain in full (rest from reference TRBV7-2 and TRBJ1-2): GAGVSQSPSNKVTEKGKDVELRCDPISGHTALYWYRQSLGQGLEFLIYFQGNSAPDKSGLPSDRFSAERTGGSVSTLTIQRTQQEDSAVYLCASSPGDRTNYGYTFGSGTRLTVV.